Below, 31 T cell receptor beta chains from the same sample are listed, as sequenced in a study of CD8+CD57+ T cells in acquired aplastic anemia. All patients picked for sequencing had shown, by flow cytometry, an expansion of CD8+CD57+ cells. Both TCR beta VDJ combination and CDR3 sequence profiling were carried out. Genomic DNA was the template for this profiling. In TCRdb, the reads were re-called with MiXCR into one record per CDR3 protein. Among about 40,000 distinct CDR3 sequences listed, 63% were seen once. The material sequenced was sorted CD4+, CD8+, or CD8+CD57+ T cells (not recorded which) from PBMCs. The receptors here all came from a human donor with aplastic anemia.

The chain joins TRBV2 to TRBJ2-7, with TRBD2 matching over 8 bases. The CDR3 runs to 15 residues. The germline CDR1 and CDR2 sequences are SNHLY and FYNNEI. After removal of 6 bases from V and 2 bases from J, the junction contained 9 bases not matched to a gene. The CDR3, as DNA: TGTGCCAGCAGGGATACTAGCGGAGGCACCTACGAGCAGTACTTC. Its translation: CASRDTSGGTYEQYF. The variable domain in full, completed from reference TRBV2 and TRBJ2-7, reads EPEVTQTPSHQVTQMGQEVILRCVPISNHLYFYWYRQILGQKVEFLVSFYNNEISEKSEIFDDQFSVERPDGSNFTLKIRSTKLEDSAMYFCASRDTSGGTYEQYFGPGTRLTVT.

The rearrangement joins TRBV6-2 or TRBV6-3 to TRBJ1-6; 8 bases fit TRBD1. Germline V gene sequence: CDR1 MNHEY, CDR2 SVGEGT. Losses at the gene ends were 7 bases for V and 11 bases for J; bases not matched to a gene: 4. The CDR3 extends over 12 amino acids. The CDR3 loop reads CASKDRAAPLHF. The CDR3 DNA reads as TGTGCCAGCAAGGACAGGGCGGCACCCCTCCACTTT.

The V and J genes are TRBV5-1 and TRBJ2-7; 10 nucleotides match TRBD2. CDR1 and CDR2 from the germline V gene are SGHRS and YFSETQ. The CDR3 has 13 amino acids. CDR3 nucleotide sequence: TGTGCCAGCAGTCAGAGCGGGAGGGACGAGCAGTACGTC. It codes for CASSQSGRDEQYV.

CDR3 residues: CASSRTGRNEKLFF. CDR3 sequence (DNA): TGTGCCAGCTCTCGGACAGGACGTAATGAAAAACTGTTTTTT. The V and J genes are TRBV7-2 and TRBJ1-4, with 7 bases identical to TRBD1. The CDR3 sequence is 14 residues long. Germline CDR1 is SGHTA and CDR2 is FQGNSA. With 8 bases clipped from V and 4 bases from J, the junction kept 7 bases outside the gene matches.

This clonotype was counted ten times or more. This chain joins TRBV5-1 and TRBJ1-1; D is perhaps TRBD1 (5 bases). Trimming removed 1 base at V and 0 bases at J, with 16 bases between. The length of the CDR3 is 17 residues. Per the germline V gene, CDR1 is SGHRS and CDR2 is YFSETQ. In DNA, the CDR3 is TGCGCCAGCAGCTTGCAGGGTGCGAGAGAGATGAACACTGAAGCTTTCTTT. It translates to CASSLQGAREMNTEAFF.

This CDR3 is CATSSGGNQPQHF. The DNA for the CDR3 is TGTGCCACCAGTTCAGGGGGCAATCAGCCCCAGCATTTT. The gene calls are TRBV24-1 and TRBJ1-5; tentative D call: TRBD1 (6 bases). The CDR3 sequence is 13 residues long. CDR1 KGHDR and CDR2 SFDVKD come from the germline V gene. V was cut by 6 bases and J by 2 bases, with 7 bases left in between.

The genes are TRBV6-5 and TRBJ2-7; D tentatively fits TRBD1 or TRBD2 (5 bases each). CDR1 is MNHEY and CDR2 is SVGAGI in the germline V gene. CDR3 length: 13 residues. V shed 3 bases and J shed 5 bases, with 11 bases lying between them. CDR3 protein: CASSYVGDHEQYF. In nucleotides, the CDR3 is TGTGCCAGCAGTTATGTGGGGGACCACGAGCAGTACTTC.

This clonotype was counted once. A junction end diverges from the germline sequence, so it may reflect a read error. The chain has TRBV10-3 and TRBJ2-7; D ambiguous. From germline, CDR1 is ENHRY and CDR2 SYGVKD. CDR3 length equals 16 residues. CDR3 in amino acids: CATSENSWDSFYEQYF. CDR3 sequence (DNA): TGTGCCACCAGTGAGAACAGCTGGGATAGTTTCTACGAGCAGTACTTC.

The V call is TRBV2, the J call TRBJ2-1; 11 nucleotides align to TRBD2. The CDR3 has 16 amino acids. The junction had 7 bases not matched to a gene; V was cut back by 5 bases and J by 4 bases. Germline values: CDR1 SNHLY, CDR2 FYNNEI. CDR3 in amino acids: CASSNAGLAAYNEQFF. CDR3 nucleotide sequence: TGTGCCAGCAGTAACGCGGGACTAGCGGCGTACAATGAGCAGTTCTTC.

The rearrangement joins TRBV20-1 to TRBJ1-2; no clear D gene. Germline CDR1 reads DFQATT; CDR2 reads SNEGSKA (reference sequence). V gave up 4 bases and J gave up 2 bases, with 5 bases separating them. This CDR3 has 11 amino acids. The CDR3 sequence: CSATSNYGYTF. The CDR3 DNA sequence: TGCAGTGCTACCTCCAACTATGGCTACACCTTC.

Only a few counts were recorded for this clonotype. The V gene is TRBV29-1, the J gene TRBJ2-1, with D unclear. From germline, CDR1 is SQVTM and CDR2 ANQGSEA. The V end was cut by 5 bases, the J end by 6 bases, with 14 bases between. This CDR3 is 13 amino acids long. DNA of the CDR3: TGCAGCGTTATGTGGCGGTACCTCAATGAGCAGTTCTTC. Translated: CSVMWRYLNEQFF.

V usage is TRBV14 and J usage is TRBJ2-7; no clear D gene. CDR3 size: 14 residues. The V gene's germline CDR1 is SGHDN and CDR2 FVKESK. Between the trimmed V and J ends, which lost 0 bases and 3 bases, there was a span of 9 bases. The CDR3 region has the DNA TGTGCCAGCAGCCAAGATCCTAGGATCTACGAGCAGTACTTC. Its protein product is CASSQDPRIYEQYF.

The J gene is TRBJ2-5, the V gene TRBV29-1; a possible D gene is TRBD1 (5 bases). Per germline, CDR1 SQVTM and CDR2 ANQGSEA. CDR3 length equals 13 residues. Trimming took 1 base from V and 5 from J, leaving 11 bases between them. The CDR3 protein is CSVEGAGQETQYF. DNA of the CDR3: TGCAGCGTTGAAGGGGCAGGGCAGGAGACCCAGTACTTC.

This clonotype was seen more than once but under ten times. This chain links TRBV15 with TRBJ1-2; D unresolved. From germline, CDR1 is LNHNV and CDR2 YYDKDF (reference sequence). The CDR3 length is 13 residues. V lost 0 bases and J lost 6, with 8 bases in between. CDR3 amino acids: CATSRDRQDGYTF. The CDR3 region has the DNA TGTGCCACCAGCAGAGATCGGCAGGATGGCTACACCTTC.

The V call is TRBV10-2, the J call TRBJ2-7, with a possible D match to TRBD1 (5 bases). The germline V gene has CDR1 WSHSY and CDR2 SAAADI. Trimming took 3 bases from V and 2 from J, leaving 17 bases between them. This CDR3 is built from 16 residues. The CDR3 sequence is CASSETQGIWPYEQYF. Written as DNA, the CDR3 is TGCGCCAGCAGTGAAACTCAGGGAATCTGGCCCTACGAGCAGTACTTC.

This clonotype showed up just a few times. The chain combines TRBV28 with TRBJ2-5, with 14 bases matching TRBD2. The J segment lost 5 bases and the V segment lost 5 bases, leaving 10 bases of the junction unmatched. The CDR3 sequence is 17 residues long. Germline V CDR1 and CDR2: MDHEN, SYDVKM. CDR3 bases: TGTGCCAGCAGTGGACTAGCGGGGGGTTTGTTAGTGGAGACCCAGTACTTC. This gives the protein CASSGLAGGLLVETQYF.

The V gene is TRBV9, the J gene TRBJ1-6, with 7 positions matching TRBD1. CDR1 is SGDLS and CDR2 is YYNGEE in the germline V gene. CDR3 size: 15 residues. V trimming: 5 bases; J trimming: 6 bases; junction bases outside the gene matches: 8. CDR3 sequence (DNA): TGTGCCAGCAGTGCTACGACAGGGAGTAATTCACCCCTCCACTTT. This encodes CASSATTGSNSPLHF.

With respect to this clonotype: Lacking the conserved final phenylalanine or tryptophan, this CDR3 likely reflects a read error. The chain recombines TRBV9 with TRBJ2-5, with 9 bases that match TRBD1. V lost 0 bases and J lost 2; bases outside the gene matches: 5. The CDR3 contains 16 residues. The V gene's germline CDR1 is SGDLS and CDR2 YYNGEE. The CDR3 spells CASSVEQGARQETQYL. The CDR3 nucleotides read TGTGCCAGCAGCGTAGAACAGGGGGCCCGACAAGAGACCCAGTACCTC.

This clonotype appeared many times. The chain is built from TRBV9 and TRBJ1-5; maybe TRBD1 (5 bases). The CDR3 sequence is 15 residues long. Germline V gene sequence: CDR1 SGDLS, CDR2 YYNGEE. V lost 3 bases and J 3 bases, leaving 13 bases between the germline ends. The CDR3 sequence: CASSGSGTNNQPQHF. CDR3 DNA sequence: TGTGCCAGCAGCGGCTCCGGGACGAACAATCAGCCCCAGCATTTT.

V usage is TRBV20-1 and J usage is TRBJ1-2, with a tentative D call TRBD1 (5 bases). The CDR3 runs 14 residues. Trimming removed 1 base at V and 4 bases at J, with 13 bases between. Germline V lookup: CDR1 DFQATT, CDR2 SNEGSKA (reference sequence). CDR3 region: CSARVAGTGYGYTF. The CDR3 coding sequence is TGCAGTGCTAGAGTGGCAGGGACCGGCTATGGCTACACCTTC.

The chain couples TRBV29-1 to TRBJ2-7, with TRBD1 matching 8 bases. J lost 3 bases, V lost 2 bases, and 6 bases had no gene match. The CDR3 is made up of 14 amino acids. The germline V gene has CDR1 SQVTM and CDR2 ANQGSEA. CDR3 loop: CSVELPGQVYEQYF. The CDR3 DNA reads TGCAGCGTTGAACTTCCGGGACAGGTCTACGAGCAGTACTTC.

The genes are TRBV15 and TRBJ2-7; D is uncertain. The CDR3 is 11 residues long. Trimming took 1 base from V and 5 from J, leaving 3 bases between them. Germline V gene lookup returns CDR1 LNHNV and CDR2 YYDKDF (reference sequence). In nucleotides, the CDR3 is TGTGCCACCAGCAGAGGGGACGAGCAGTACTTC. This gives the protein CATSRGDEQYF.

This chain uses TRBV7-9 with TRBJ1-5; D is undetermined. Trimming cost V 5 bases and J 5 bases, with 7 bases left between them. Germline lookup yields CDR1 SEHNR and CDR2 FQNEAQ (reference sequence). This CDR3 contains 12 residues. CDR3 sequence reads: CASSHEYQPQHF. In DNA, the CDR3 is TGTGCCAGCAGCCACGAGTATCAGCCCCAGCATTTT.

This rearrangement joins TRBV12-3 or TRBV12-4 to TRBJ2-4; D is perhaps TRBD2 (5 bases). V was clipped by 5 bases and J by 1 base, with 15 bases between them. The length of the CDR3 is 16 residues. CDR3: CASSTPDLVAKNIQYF. In DNA, the CDR3 is TGTGCCAGCAGTACTCCGGACTTGGTCGCCAAAAACATTCAGTACTTC.

This clonotype is termed medium-sized. The chain carries TRBV19 and TRBJ1-5; tentatively, D is TRBD1 (5 bases). This CDR3 has 12 amino acids. Between the trimmed V and J ends, which lost 7 bases and 9 bases, there was a span of 13 bases. Germline CDR1 LNHDA, CDR2 SQIVND (reference sequence). The CDR3 DNA is TGTGCCAGTACGGACACCTCATTGCCCCAGCATTTT. This codes for CASTDTSLPQHF.

The sample holds many counts of this clonotype. The chain has TRBV11-2 and TRBJ2-3; TRBD1 matches 7 bases. CDR3 size: 16 residues. The V and J ends lost 3 bases and 2 bases, in that order; junction bases with no gene match: 8. The germline V gene has CDR1 SGHAT and CDR2 FQNNGV. The CDR3 DNA follows: TGTGCCAGCAGCTTTGAAGTGGGGACAGTCACAGATACGCAGTATTTT. It codes for CASSFEVGTVTDTQYF.

The chain joins TRBV19 to TRBJ1-1, with D uncertain. V shed 3 bases and J shed 9 bases, with 8 bases lying between them. This CDR3 has 11 residues. The V gene's germline CDR1 is LNHDA and CDR2 SQIVND (reference sequence). CDR3 region: CASSIPGQAFF. The CDR3 coding sequence is TGTGCCAGTAGTATCCCCGGTCAAGCTTTCTTT.

The rearrangement joins TRBV10-3 to TRBJ2-7; 7 bases are shared with TRBD1. This CDR3 spans 15 amino acids. The V and J ends lost 3 bases and 2 bases, in that order; junction bases with no gene match: 7. Looked up from germline, CDR1 is ENHRY and CDR2 is SYGVKD. The CDR3 protein is CAISDKSGGPYEQYF. The CDR3 DNA reads TGTGCCATCAGTGACAAGTCAGGGGGACCCTACGAGCAGTACTTC.

The chain is built from TRBV13 and TRBJ1-1; perhaps TRBD1 as D (5 bases). In germline, CDR1 is PRHDT, CDR2 FYEKMQ (reference sequence). This CDR3 comprises 13 residues. Trimming pared 0 bases from V and 8 bases from J, leaving 10 bases between. CDR3 in DNA: TGTGCCAGCAGCTTAGGTTCCCAGGGAGAAGCTTTCTTT. Its translation is CASSLGSQGEAFF. The variable domain in full, completed from reference TRBV13 and TRBJ1-1, reads AAGVIQSPRHLIKEKRETATLKCYPIPRHDTVYWYQQGPGQDPQFLISFYEKMQSDKGSIPDRFSAQQFSDYHSELNMSSLELGDSALYFCASSLGSQGEAFFGQGTRLTVV.

This clonotype has only a few counts. The chain links TRBV15 to TRBJ2-3; D remains unclear. Germline loops: CDR1 LNHNV, CDR2 YYDKDF (reference sequence). The CDR3 contains 12 residues. V was clipped by 6 bases and J by 5 bases, with 9 bases between them. The CDR3 sequence is CATSDLGDTQYF. For the CDR3, the DNA is TGTGCCACCAGTGACTTGGGAGATACGCAGTATTTT. Drawing the rest from reference TRBV15 and TRBJ2-3, the complete variable domain is DAMVIQNPRYQVTQFGKPVTLSCSQTLNHNVMYWYQQKSSQAPKLLFHYYDKDFNNEADTPDNFQSRRPNTSFCFLDIRSPGLGDTAMYLCATSDLGDTQYFGPGTRLTVL.

The chain combines TRBV15 with TRBJ2-7; 8 bases map to TRBD2. Trimming removed 0 bases from V and 6 bases from J; junction bases left unmatched: 7. The CDR3 is made up of 15 amino acids. CDR1 and CDR2 from the germline V gene are LNHNV and YYDKDF (reference sequence). The CDR3 nucleotides read TGTGCCACCAGCAGAGATCCGGGACTAGGCCTCGAGCAGTACTTC. The encoded protein is CATSRDPGLGLEQYF.